The sequence of this T cell receptor (beta chain) was determined in a study of blood T cell repertoires in COVID-19. About the study: Samples representing acute and convalescent COVID-19 were sourced from the United States, Italy and Spain. In each case, the material was cDNA or gDNA derived from T cells, B-cell-depleted T cells, or PBMCs.

CDR1 and CDR2 (germline): LGHNT, FRNRAP. With 2 bases removed from V and 0 bases from J, the gap between germline ends came to 16 bases. CDR3 length: 17 amino acids. This clone was recorded only once. Per the study methods: By means of reference gene primer amplification, nucleated cell counts were estimated. Sequenced by immunoSEQ multiplex PCR; TCRdb stores in-frame clones only, minus some. V and J calls plus clone size are reproduced from that table; the DNA served to infer D and trimming. The sample shows about 300,000 clones, about 89% of them seen only once. This rearrangement joins TRBV12-5 to TRBJ1-1; TRBD1 might be the D (6 bases). Sequencing was performed on peripheral blood. The origin of this receptor is a young man who had recovered from COVID-19. The CDR3 DNA follows: TGTGCTAGTGGTTTGTCGGGACAACTAAGTATGAACACTGAAGCTTTCTTT. Translating gives CASGLSGQLSMNTEAFF.